This TCR beta chain was captured in a study of blood T cell repertoires in COVID-19. Study details: Researchers got acute and convalescent COVID-19 samples from the United States, Italy and Spain. T cells, B-cell-depleted T cells, or PBMCs provided the cDNA or gDNA that served as material.

Original data processing: From reference gene primer amplification, estimates of nucleated cell counts were derived. TCRdb keeps only in-frame clones here, not all; method: immunoSEQ multiplex PCR. The V and J calls and clone size come from that table; D and trimming were worked out from the DNA. The table shows about 240,000 clones, with around 80% occurring only once. The CDR3 sequence is 17 residues long. CDR1 MNHNY and CDR2 SVGAGI come from the germline V gene (reference sequence). V shed 5 bases, J shed 9 bases, and the junction held 19 bases outside the gene matches. This TCR was sampled from a woman younger than 30 with acute or convalescent COVID-19. What was sequenced was peripheral blood. This chain joins TRBV6-6 and TRBJ2-1, with 7 bases fitting TRBD2. The CDR3 reads CASSPQAPSWGGGEQFF. Here the CDR3 DNA reads TGTGCCAGCAGTCCACAGGCCCCCTCCTGGGGCGGGGGTGAGCAGTTCTTC.